The 23 T cell receptor beta chains in this list originate from one sample, sequenced in a study of CD8+CD57+ T cells in acquired aplastic anemia. An expansion of CD8+CD57+ cells by flow cytometry had been shown in patients chosen for sequencing. CDR3 and TCR beta VDJ profiling relied on genomic DNA as the template. In TCRdb, the reads were re-called with MiXCR into one record per CDR3 protein. The table records approximately 300,000 distinct CDR3 sequences, roughly 59% of them present only once. The source material was sorted CD4+, CD8+, or CD8+CD57+ T cells (not recorded which) from PBMCs. Every receptor here comes from a human donor with aplastic anemia.

This clonotype was counted once. This chain joins TRBV29-1 and TRBJ1-3, with D uncertain. Trimming took 2 bases from V and 2 from J, leaving 10 bases between them. CDR1 is SQVTM, CDR2 ANQGSEA, per germline. The CDR3 has 14 amino acids. As DNA, the CDR3 is TGCAGCGTTGAACGTACGAAAGCTGGAAACACCATATATTTT. Translated: CSVERTKAGNTIYF.

The V gene is TRBV5-1, the J gene TRBJ2-7; 11 positions match TRBD1. V lost 3 bases to trimming and J lost 6 bases; unmatched junction nucleotides: 8. The CDR3 is 15 residues long. From germline, CDR1 is SGHRS and CDR2 YFSETQ. The chain's CDR3 is CASSYGQGAGSEQYF. DNA for the CDR3: TGCGCCAGCAGCTACGGACAGGGGGCCGGTAGCGAGCAGTACTTC.

This clonotype showed up many times. The chain combines TRBV24-1 with TRBJ2-5; TRBD1 agrees at 7 bases. The CDR3 contains 16 residues. Per germline, CDR1 KGHDR and CDR2 SFDVKD. J lost 3 bases, V lost 2 bases, and 8 bases had no gene match. This CDR3 reads CATSDSPGTAEETQYF. CDR3 nucleotide sequence: TGTGCCACCAGTGATTCCCCAGGGACAGCAGAAGAGACCCAGTACTTC.

The chain joins TRBV12-3 or TRBV12-4 to TRBJ2-7; 12 nucleotides match TRBD2. CDR3 length: 16 residues. V trimming: 6 bases; J trimming: 3 bases; junction bases outside the gene matches: 9. The CDR3 DNA is TGTGCCAGCAGAATACCGGGACTAGCGGGCCACTACGAGCAGTACTTC. It codes for CASRIPGLAGHYEQYF.

This chain uses TRBV2 with TRBJ1-3; D possibly corresponds to TRBD1 (5 bases). Germline CDR1 reads SNHLY; CDR2 reads FYNNEI. The CDR3 is 15 residues long. The V and J ends lost 3 bases and 0 bases respectively, with 9 bases between them. Here the CDR3 DNA reads TGTGCCAGCAGTGAGGGGGTCCACTCTGGAAACACCATATATTTT. Its protein is CASSEGVHSGNTIYF. Variable domain in full (rest from reference TRBV2 and TRBJ1-3): EPEVTQTPSHQVTQMGQEVILRCVPISNHLYFYWYRQILGQKVEFLVSFYNNEISEKSEIFDDQFSVERPDGSNFTLKIRSTKLEDSAMYFCASSEGVHSGNTIYFGEGSWLTVV.

This clonotype was counted a few times. In DNA, the CDR3 is TGTGCCAGCAGCTCGACTAGCGGGAGTGGGGAGACCCAGTACTTC. Translating gives CASSSTSGSGETQYF. The rearrangement joins TRBV7-3 to TRBJ2-5; 12 nucleotides match TRBD2. The CDR3 length is 15 residues. Germline V CDR1 and CDR2: SGHTA, FQGTGA. The V segment lost 4 bases and the J segment 5 bases; nucleotides outside the gene matches: 5.

There are many counts of this clonotype. This rearrangement joins TRBV6-1 to TRBJ1-3, with D uncertain. With 3 bases removed from V and 3 bases from J, the gap between germline ends came to 9 bases. The CDR3 runs to 14 residues. Germline V gives CDR1 MNHNS, CDR2 SASEGT. The chain's CDR3 is CASSDGPVGNTIYF. Written as DNA, the CDR3 is TGTGCCAGCAGTGATGGGCCAGTTGGAAACACCATATATTTT.

The table lists this clonotype with a few counts. The chain has TRBV3-1 and TRBJ1-4, with 9 bases aligning to TRBD1. V shed 3 bases, J shed 8 bases, and the junction held 7 bases outside the gene matches. The CDR3 has 15 residues. Germline V CDR1 and CDR2: LGHDT, YNNKEL (reference sequence). This chain's CDR3 is CASSHAETGGEKLFF. CDR3 DNA sequence: TGTGCCAGCAGCCATGCCGAGACAGGGGGGGAAAAACTGTTTTTT.

This chain connects TRBV7-2 to TRBJ2-7; TRBD2 is a possible D gene (6 bases). Trimming shortened V by 0 bases and J by 0 bases, and 12 bases separated the two germline ends. CDR3 length equals 16 residues. Germline V gene sequence: CDR1 SGHTA, CDR2 FQGNSA. In DNA, the CDR3 is TGTGCCAGCAGCTTAGCGTGGGGACTCCCCTCCTACGAGCAGTACTTC. Translating gives CASSLAWGLPSYEQYF. Full variable domain (missing parts from reference TRBV7-2 and TRBJ2-7): GAGVSQSPSNKVTEKGKDVELRCDPISGHTALYWYRQSLGQGLEFLIYFQGNSAPDKSGLPSDRFSAERTGGSVSTLTIQRTQQEDSAVYLCASSLAWGLPSYEQYFGPGTRLTVT.

The chain links TRBV7-9 to TRBJ2-7; either TRBD1 or TRBD2 may fit D (5 bases each). Germline CDR1 and CDR2: SEHNR and FQNEAQ (reference sequence). The CDR3 length is 12 residues. Trimming left V 0 bases short and J 6 bases short, with 6 bases between. The CDR3 bases are TGTGCCAGCAGCTTAGCGGGACCCGAGCAGTACTTC. Its translation: CASSLAGPEQYF.

This clonotype was detected ten times or more. This rearrangement joins TRBV5-8 to TRBJ1-1; TRBD1 is a possible D gene (6 bases). CDR3 size: 15 residues. Between the trimmed V and J ends, which lost 0 bases and 1 base, there was a span of 10 bases. The V gene's germline CDR1 is SGHTS and CDR2 YDEGEE. CDR3: CASSLAVGGNTEAFF. As DNA, the CDR3 is TGTGCCAGCAGCTTGGCCGTAGGGGGGAACACTGAAGCTTTCTTT.

The rearrangement links TRBV20-1 to TRBJ2-5; TRBD2 aligns across 7 bases. The V gene's germline CDR1 is DFQATT and CDR2 SNEGSKA (reference sequence). The length of the CDR3 is 15 residues. V trimming: 3 bases; J trimming: 3 bases; junction bases outside the gene matches: 10. The CDR3: CSASPQFLAEETQYF. For the CDR3, the DNA is TGCAGTGCTAGCCCTCAGTTTCTAGCGGAAGAGACCCAGTACTTC.

This clonotype showed up many times. This chain connects TRBV6-6 to TRBJ2-3; tentatively, D is TRBD2 (6 bases). Trimming took 6 bases from V and 2 from J, leaving 15 bases between them. CDR1 is MNHNY and CDR2 is SVGAGI in the germline V gene (reference sequence). The CDR3 has 15 amino acids. The CDR3 here is CASRPQDYFTDTQYF. CDR3 coding DNA: TGTGCCAGCAGACCGCAGGACTACTTCACAGATACGCAGTATTTT.

The chain combines TRBV2 with TRBJ2-3, with D maybe TRBD2 (7 bases). V was shortened by 9 bases and J by 5 bases, with 24 bases between the two germline ends. The CDR3 spans 16 residues. In germline, CDR1 is SNHLY, CDR2 FYNNEI. The CDR3 loop reads CASLVLGGGPEDTQYF. The CDR3 nucleotides read TGTGCCAGTCTGGTCCTAGGGGGAGGGCCTGAAGATACGCAGTATTTT.

This clonotype has only a few counts. V is TRBV12-3 or TRBV12-4 and J is TRBJ1-1; TRBD1 might be the D (5 bases). There are 14 residues in the CDR3. Trimming shortened V by 6 bases and J by 6 bases, and 17 bases separated the two germline ends. The DNA for the CDR3 is TGTGCCAGCAGATCTGCAGGGAGAGGACCTGAAGCTTTCTTT. Its protein product is CASRSAGRGPEAFF.

The V gene is TRBV29-1, the J gene TRBJ2-3; 11 nucleotides line up with TRBD1. The CDR3 has 14 residues. CDR1 SQVTM and CDR2 ANQGSEA come from the germline V gene. V shed 6 bases and J 4 bases; nucleotides not matched to a gene: 6. CDR3 sequence reads: CSVRMGQGADTQYF. CDR3 DNA sequence: TGCAGCGTAAGGATGGGACAGGGGGCAGATACGCAGTATTTT.

This clonotype was seen many times. This chain joins TRBV6-6 and TRBJ1-2, with 8 bases that match TRBD1. CDR3 length equals 16 residues. The germline CDR1 and CDR2 sequences are MNHNY and SVGAGI (reference sequence). V lost 6 bases and J lost 6; bases outside the gene matches: 15. CDR3 region: CASRQTTGVALDGYTF. The CDR3 bases are TGTGCCAGCAGGCAAACGACAGGGGTGGCTCTAGATGGCTACACCTTC.

The J gene is TRBJ2-7, the V gene TRBV6-9; 10 nucleotides align to TRBD2. J lost 3 bases, V lost 8 bases, and 7 bases had no gene match. CDR3 length: 14 residues. Germline-derived CDR1 and CDR2 are MNHGY and SVAAGI. The CDR3 DNA sequence: TGTGCCAGCGGTAACCTAGCGGGAGTCTACGAGCAGTACTTC. Encoded protein: CASGNLAGVYEQYF.

This clonotype was observed a handful of times. The chain recombines TRBV20-1 with TRBJ2-7; D could derive from TRBD1 or TRBD2 (5 bases each). Trimming took 3 bases from V and 1 from J, leaving 13 bases between them. The CDR3 sequence is 14 residues long. Germline V gene data show CDR1 as DFQATT and CDR2 as SNEGSKA (reference sequence). CDR3 region: CSARGERESYEQYF. The CDR3 DNA sequence: TGCAGTGCTAGGGGGGAAAGAGAGTCCTACGAGCAGTACTTC.

The rearrangement uses TRBV6-1 and TRBJ2-3, with a tentative D call TRBD2 (7 bases). CDR1 and CDR2 from the germline V gene are MNHNS and SASEGT. The CDR3 runs to 17 residues. V shed 6 bases and J shed 4 bases, with 23 bases lying between them. CDR3 protein: CASRDRWGGIRPDTQYF. CDR3 coding DNA: TGTGCCAGCAGAGACAGGTGGGGGGGCATTAGACCAGATACGCAGTATTTT.

This clonotype was picked up many times. The V and J genes are TRBV24-1 and TRBJ2-2, with D perhaps given as TRBD1 or TRBD2 (5 bases each). CDR3 length equals 17 residues. CDR1 and CDR2 (germline): KGHDR, SFDVKD. V lost 1 base and J lost 0, with 11 bases in between. The CDR3, as DNA: TGTGCCACCAGTGATTTCGGGATGGGACCGAACACCGGGGAGCTGTTTTTT. Protein product: CATSDFGMGPNTGELFF.

This clonotype was counted a single time. The chain couples TRBV20-1 to TRBJ1-5, with a tentative D call TRBD1 (5 bases). Germline-derived CDR1 and CDR2 are DFQATT and SNEGSKA (reference sequence). Between the trimmed V and J ends, which lost 4 bases and 4 bases, there was a span of 11 bases. This CDR3 is built from 13 residues. CDR3 residues: CSANLGTNQPQHF. Written as DNA, the CDR3 is TGCAGTGCTAACCTGGGGACTAATCAGCCCCAGCATTTT.

This rearrangement joins TRBV2 to TRBJ2-3, with D perhaps TRBD1 (5 bases). Looked up from germline, CDR1 is SNHLY and CDR2 is FYNNEI. The length of the CDR3 is 14 residues. Trimming left V 7 bases short and J 2 bases short, with 13 bases between. In DNA, the CDR3 is TGTGCCAGCACCTTGACCAGGGACACAGATACGCAGTATTTT. Translating gives CASTLTRDTDTQYF. The full variable domain, with the rest looked up from reference TRBV2 and TRBJ2-3, is EPEVTQTPSHQVTQMGQEVILRCVPISNHLYFYWYRQILGQKVEFLVSFYNNEISEKSEIFDDQFSVERPDGSNFTLKIRSTKLEDSAMYFCASTLTRDTDTQYFGPGTRLTVL.